This TCR beta chain was identified in a study of control samples from healthy donors and cancer patients. Assay used: immunoSEQ multiplex PCR; TCRdb lists only in-frame clones, some missing. This sample yields about 53,000 clones, of which 87% are seen a single time; roughly 13% belongs to the top ten. The source of this sequence is a man aged 60-69 years with head and neck cancer. Input material: PBMCs.

The CDR3 loop is CAIQGEEYEQYF. The CDR3 DNA reads TGTGCCATACAGGGGGAAGAATACGAGCAGTACTTC. The rearrangement joins TRBV10-3 to TRBJ2-7; 8 bases are a match to TRBD1. The trim removed 9 bases at V and 4 bases at J, leaving 5 bases unmatched. This CDR3 is built from 12 residues. Germline V CDR1 and CDR2: ENHRY, SYGVKD.